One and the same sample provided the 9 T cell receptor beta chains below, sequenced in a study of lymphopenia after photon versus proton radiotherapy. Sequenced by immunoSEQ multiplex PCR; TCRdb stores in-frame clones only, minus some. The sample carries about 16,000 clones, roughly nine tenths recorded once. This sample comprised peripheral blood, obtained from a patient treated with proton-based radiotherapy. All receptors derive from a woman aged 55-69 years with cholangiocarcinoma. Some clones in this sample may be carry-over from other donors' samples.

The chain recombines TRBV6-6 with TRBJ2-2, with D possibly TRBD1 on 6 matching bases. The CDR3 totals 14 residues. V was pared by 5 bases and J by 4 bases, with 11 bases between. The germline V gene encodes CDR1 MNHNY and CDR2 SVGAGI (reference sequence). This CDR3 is CASSMQGSTGELFF. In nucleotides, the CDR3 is TGTGCCAGCAGTATGCAGGGGAGCACCGGGGAGCTGTTTTTT.

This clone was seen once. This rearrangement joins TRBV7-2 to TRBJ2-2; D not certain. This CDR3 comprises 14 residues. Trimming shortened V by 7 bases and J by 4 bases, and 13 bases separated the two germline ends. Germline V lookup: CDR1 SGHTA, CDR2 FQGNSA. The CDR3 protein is CASTYTLLTGELFF. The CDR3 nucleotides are TGTGCCAGCACCTATACTCTTCTCACCGGGGAGCTGTTTTTT.

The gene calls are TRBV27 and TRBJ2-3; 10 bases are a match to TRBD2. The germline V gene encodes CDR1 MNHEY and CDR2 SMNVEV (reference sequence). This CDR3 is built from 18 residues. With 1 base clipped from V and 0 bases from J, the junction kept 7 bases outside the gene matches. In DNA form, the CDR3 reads TGTGCCAGCAGTTTATGCACTAGCGGGACGTCTAGCACAGATACGCAGTATTTT. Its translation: CASSLCTSGTSSTDTQYF.

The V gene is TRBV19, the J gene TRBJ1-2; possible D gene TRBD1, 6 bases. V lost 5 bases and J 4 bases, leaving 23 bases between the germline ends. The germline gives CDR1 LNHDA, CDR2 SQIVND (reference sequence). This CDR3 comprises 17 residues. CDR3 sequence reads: CASSPDSFGLGGYGYTF. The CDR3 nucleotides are TGTGCCAGTAGTCCGGACAGTTTCGGGCTAGGGGGCTATGGCTACACCTTC. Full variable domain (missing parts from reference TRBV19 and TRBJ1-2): DGGITQSPKYLFRKEGQNVTLSCEQNLNHDAMYWYRQDPGQGLRLIYYSQIVNDFQKGDIAEGYSVSREKKESFPLTVTSAQKNPTAFYLCASSPDSFGLGGYGYTFGSGTRLTVV.

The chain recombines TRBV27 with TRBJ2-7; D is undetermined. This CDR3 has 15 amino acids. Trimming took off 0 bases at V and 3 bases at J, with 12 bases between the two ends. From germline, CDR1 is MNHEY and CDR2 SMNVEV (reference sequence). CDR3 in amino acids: CASSLSSSLDYEQYF. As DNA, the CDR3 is TGTGCCAGCAGTTTATCGTCCAGTCTTGACTACGAGCAGTACTTC.

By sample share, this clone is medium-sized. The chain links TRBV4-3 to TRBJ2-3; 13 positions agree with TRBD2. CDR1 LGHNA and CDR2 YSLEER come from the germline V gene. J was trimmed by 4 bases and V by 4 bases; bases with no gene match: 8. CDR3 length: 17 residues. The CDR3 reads CASSPGLAGEVADTQYF. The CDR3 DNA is TGCGCCAGCAGCCCTGGACTAGCGGGAGAGGTTGCAGATACGCAGTATTTT.

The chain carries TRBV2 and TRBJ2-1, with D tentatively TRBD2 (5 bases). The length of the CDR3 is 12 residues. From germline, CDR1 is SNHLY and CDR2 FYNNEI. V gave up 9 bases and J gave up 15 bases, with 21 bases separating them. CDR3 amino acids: CASNAMGAPGFF. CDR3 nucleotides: TGTGCCAGTAACGCAATGGGAGCCCCGGGGTTCTTC.

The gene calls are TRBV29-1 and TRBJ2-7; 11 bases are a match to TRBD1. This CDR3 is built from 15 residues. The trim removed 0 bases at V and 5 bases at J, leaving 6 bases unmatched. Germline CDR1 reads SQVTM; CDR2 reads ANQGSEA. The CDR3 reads CSVEDPGTGGHEQYF. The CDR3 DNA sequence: TGCAGCGTTGAAGATCCCGGGACAGGGGGGCACGAGCAGTACTTC.

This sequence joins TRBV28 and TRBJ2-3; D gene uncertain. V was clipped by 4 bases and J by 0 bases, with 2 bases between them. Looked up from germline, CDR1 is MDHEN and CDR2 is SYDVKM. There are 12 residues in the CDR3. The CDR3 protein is CASSWSTDTQYF. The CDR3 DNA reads TGTGCCAGCAGTTGGAGCACAGATACGCAGTATTTT.